A selection of T cell receptor beta chains follows, all from one sample in a study of cytomegalovirus exposure and HLA in healthy donors. Assay: immunoSEQ multiplex PCR; the TCRdb copy retains only in-frame clones and omits some. The sample has about 150,000 clones; just under 80% are singletons. Sequencing was done on a sample of PBMCs. These receptors were collected from a male donor in good health and CMV-seronegative. Each CDR3 is given with its conserved first and last residue. The order of the fields is J gene, V gene, CDR3 protein.

J: TRBJ2-1
V: TRBV29-1
CDR3: CSVQGTEGRHEQFF

J: TRBJ1-2
V: TRBV29-1
CDR3: CSVEDRGKGQSSRGYTF

J: TRBJ1-1
V: TRBV6-5
CDR3: CASSYLSSNTEAFF

J: TRBJ2-1
V: TRBV5-6
CDR3: CASSDTGFSGVGYNEQFF

J: TRBJ2-6
V: TRBV5-6
CDR3: CASSLVGQGAWGANVLTF

J: TRBJ2-2
V: TRBV9
CDR3: CASSDPLWGSGGGELFF

J: TRBJ1-2
V: TRBV15
CDR3: CATSRDSGAPNYGYTF

J: TRBJ2-2
V: TRBV19
CDR3: CASSVPGGTGELFF

J: TRBJ2-7
V: TRBV7-9
CDR3: CASSSSGGDYEQYF

J: TRBJ1-2
V: TRBV27
CDR3: CASSLAGANYGYTF

J: TRBJ2-3
V: TRBV7-2
CDR3: CASSQDRNTQYF

J: TRBJ2-3
V: TRBV9
CDR3: CASSPVAGGEADTQYF

J: TRBJ2-5
V: TRBV9
CDR3: CASSPPDSYQETQYF

J: TRBJ2-2
V: TRBV4-3
CDR3: CASSQDVSGQGSGELFF

J: TRBJ1-5
V: TRBV18
CDR3: CASSGDSNQPQHF

J: TRBJ2-1
V: TRBV15
CDR3: CATSRDLTSSYNEQFF

J: TRBJ2-7
V: TRBV2
CDR3: CASVLTGDEQYF

J: TRBJ2-5
V: TRBV19
CDR3: CASSPRDYQETQYF

J: TRBJ2-7
V: TRBV19
CDR3: CASSLQGASVYEQYF

J: TRBJ2-2
V: TRBV30
CDR3: CAWSVGLMNTGELFF

J: TRBJ1-1
V: TRBV7-9
CDR3: CSSSPRAGQGSTEAFF

J: TRBJ2-5
V: TRBV6-5
CDR3: CASSSGHQETQYF

J: TRBJ2-3
V: TRBV10-3
CDR3: CAIRGLTRSTDTQYF

J: TRBJ1-2
V: TRBV7-9
CDR3: CASSLGMGQNYGYTF

J: TRBJ2-3
V: TRBV7-9
CDR3: CASSPRGGEDTQYF

J: TRBJ1-5
V: TRBV18
CDR3: CASSPQGTGSNQPQHF